This TCR beta chain is drawn from a study of cytomegalovirus exposure and HLA in healthy donors. Study results and limitations: More than 15,000 TCR beta sequences were associated with HLA alleles at 0.05 false discovery rate in a later analysis. When analyzed later, the rates of TCR association showed variation by HLA locus, with DRB1 the most and HLA-C the fewest.

The study ran its PCR with 60 Vbeta and 13 Jbeta primers. Assay: immunoSEQ multiplex PCR; the TCRdb copy retains only in-frame clones and omits some. The sample lists some 170,000 clones, 65% to 75% seen once, with roughly 2.5% in the top ten. Though probably carrying unrecorded immune exposures, donors were nominally healthy at sampling. Nobody wrote down the CMV serostatus of this donor. Trimming took 2 bases from V and 8 from J; bases not matched to a gene: 5. The germline gives CDR1 MNHEY, CDR2 SMNVEV (reference sequence). The CDR3 is 14 amino acids. This clone came up a few times. The antigen is unknown.

Sequencing input: PBMCs. The TCR was taken from a human donor in good health. This sequence joins TRBV27 and TRBJ2-1; TRBD2 matches 8 bases. The CDR3 is CASSLPGGGYEQFF. In DNA, the CDR3 is TGTGCCAGCAGTTTACCCGGGGGGGGGTATGAGCAGTTCTTC.